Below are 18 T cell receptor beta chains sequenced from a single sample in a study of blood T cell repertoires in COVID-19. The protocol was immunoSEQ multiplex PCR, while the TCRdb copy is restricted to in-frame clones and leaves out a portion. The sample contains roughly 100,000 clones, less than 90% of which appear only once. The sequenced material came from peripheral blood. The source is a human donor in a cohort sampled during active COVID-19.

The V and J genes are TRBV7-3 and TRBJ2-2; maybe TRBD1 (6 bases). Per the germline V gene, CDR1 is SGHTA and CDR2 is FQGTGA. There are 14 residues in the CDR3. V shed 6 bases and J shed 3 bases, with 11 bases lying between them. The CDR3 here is CASSWTVDTGELFF. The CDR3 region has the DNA TGTGCCAGCAGTTGGACAGTTGACACCGGGGAGCTGTTTTTT.

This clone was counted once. CDR3 residues: CASSQGSGQGRRAFF. The CDR3 region has the DNA TGTGCCAGCAGCCAAGGATCGGGACAGGGGAGGAGAGCTTTCTTT. The chain links TRBV3-1 (or the pseudogene TRBV3-2) to TRBJ1-1, with 10 bases lining up with TRBD1. The germline V gene encodes CDR1 LGHDT and CDR2 YNNKEL (reference sequence). V shed 1 base, J shed 10 bases, and the junction held 9 bases outside the gene matches. CDR3 size: 15 residues.

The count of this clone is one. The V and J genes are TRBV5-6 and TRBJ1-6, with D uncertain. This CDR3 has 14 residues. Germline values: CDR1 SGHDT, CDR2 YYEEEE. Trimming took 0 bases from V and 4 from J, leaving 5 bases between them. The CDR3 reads CASSLAGYNSPLHF. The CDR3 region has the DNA TGTGCCAGCAGCTTGGCAGGATATAATTCACCCCTCCACTTT.

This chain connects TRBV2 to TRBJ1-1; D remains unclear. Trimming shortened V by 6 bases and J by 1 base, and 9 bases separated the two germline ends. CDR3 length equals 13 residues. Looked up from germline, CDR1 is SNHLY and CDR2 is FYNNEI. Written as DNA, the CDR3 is TGTGCCAGCAGCCCAGCGCCGAACACTGAAGCTTTCTTT. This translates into CASSPAPNTEAFF.

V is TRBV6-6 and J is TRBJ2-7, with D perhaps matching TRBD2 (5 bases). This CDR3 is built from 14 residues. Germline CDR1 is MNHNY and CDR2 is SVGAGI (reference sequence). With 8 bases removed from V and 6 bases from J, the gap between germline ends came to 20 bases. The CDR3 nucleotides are TGTGCCAGCTGGCCAGGACCCCCGGGGTCCGAGCAGTACTTC. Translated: CASWPGPPGSEQYF.

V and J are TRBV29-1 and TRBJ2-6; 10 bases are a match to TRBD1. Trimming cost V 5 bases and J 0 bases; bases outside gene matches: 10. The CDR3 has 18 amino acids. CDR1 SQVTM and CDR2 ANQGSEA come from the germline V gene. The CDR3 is CSVLSRDRGISGANVLTF. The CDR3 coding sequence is TGCAGCGTTTTAAGTAGGGACAGGGGTATCTCTGGGGCCAACGTCCTGACTTTC. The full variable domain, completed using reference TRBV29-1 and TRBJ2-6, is SAVISQKPSRDICQRGTSLTIQCQVDSQVTMMFWYRQQPGQSLTLIATANQGSEATYESGFVIDKFPISRPNLTFSTLTVSNMSPEDSSIYLCSVLSRDRGISGANVLTFGAGSRLTVL.

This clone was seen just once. CDR3 sequence (DNA): TGCGCCAGCAGCTTATTAGCGGGAGGGCCAGATACGCAGTATTTT. This gives the protein CASSLLAGGPDTQYF. V usage is TRBV5-1 and J usage is TRBJ2-3; 11 nucleotides match TRBD2. Unmatched junction bases numbered 3, after V lost 2 bases and J lost 4 bases. Germline V gene sequence: CDR1 SGHRS, CDR2 YFSETQ. This CDR3 region has 15 residues.

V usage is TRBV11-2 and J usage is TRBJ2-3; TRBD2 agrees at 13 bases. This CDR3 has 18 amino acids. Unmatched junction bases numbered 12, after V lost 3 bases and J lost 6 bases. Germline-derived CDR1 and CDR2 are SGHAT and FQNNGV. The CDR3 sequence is CASSFAGALAGGRDTQYF. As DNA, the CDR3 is TGTGCCAGCAGCTTCGCCGGGGCACTAGCGGGAGGGCGGGATACGCAGTATTTT.

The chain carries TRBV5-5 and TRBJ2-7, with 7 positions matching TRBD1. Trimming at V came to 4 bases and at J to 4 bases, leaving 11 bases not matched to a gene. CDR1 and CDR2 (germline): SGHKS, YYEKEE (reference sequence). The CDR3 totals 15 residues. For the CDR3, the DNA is TGTGCCAGCAGCAAGCCCGGGACAGCCCTTTACGAGCAGTACTTC. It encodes CASSKPGTALYEQYF.

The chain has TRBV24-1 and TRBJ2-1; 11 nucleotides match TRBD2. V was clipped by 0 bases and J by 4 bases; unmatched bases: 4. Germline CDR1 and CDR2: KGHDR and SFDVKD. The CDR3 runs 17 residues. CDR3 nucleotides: TGTGCCACCAGTGATTTGCAGACTAGCGGGGATTACAATGAGCAGTTCTTC. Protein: CATSDLQTSGDYNEQFF.

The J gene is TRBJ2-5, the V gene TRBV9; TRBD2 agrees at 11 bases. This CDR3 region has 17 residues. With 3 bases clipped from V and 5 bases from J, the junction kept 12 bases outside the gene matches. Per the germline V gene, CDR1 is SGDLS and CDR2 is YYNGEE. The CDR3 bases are TGTGCCAGCAGCGCCGCGGGGCTAGCGGGAGGAGGGGAGACCCAGTACTTC. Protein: CASSAAGLAGGGETQYF.

Here the CDR3 reads CASRERESSYNEQFF. The CDR3 region has the DNA TGTGCCAGCAGGGAGCGGGAGAGCTCCTACAATGAGCAGTTCTTC. The rearrangement uses TRBV27 and TRBJ2-1; 8 positions match TRBD2. This CDR3 is built from 15 residues. With V trimmed by 6 bases and J by 0 bases, 4 bases remained unmatched. The germline gives CDR1 MNHEY, CDR2 SMNVEV (reference sequence).

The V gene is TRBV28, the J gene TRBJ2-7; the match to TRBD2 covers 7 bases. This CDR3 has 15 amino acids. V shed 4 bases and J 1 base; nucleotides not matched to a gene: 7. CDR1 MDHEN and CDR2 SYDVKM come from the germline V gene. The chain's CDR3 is CASSSPGGRSYEQYF. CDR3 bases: TGTGCCAGCAGTTCCCCGGGAGGCAGGTCCTACGAGCAGTACTTC. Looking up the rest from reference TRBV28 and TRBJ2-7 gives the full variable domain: DVKVTQSSRYLVKRTGEKVFLECVQDMDHENMFWYRQDPGLGLRLIYFSYDVKMKEKGDIPEGYSVSREKKERFSLILESASTNQTSMYLCASSSPGGRSYEQYFGPGTRLTVT.

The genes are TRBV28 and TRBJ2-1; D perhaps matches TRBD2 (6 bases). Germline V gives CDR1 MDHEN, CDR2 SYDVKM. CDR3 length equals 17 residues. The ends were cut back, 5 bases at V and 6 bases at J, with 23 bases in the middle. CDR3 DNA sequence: TGTGCCAGCAGTCCCGGGGGTGGTAACACCTTCCCCAATGAGCAGTTCTTC. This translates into CASSPGGGNTFPNEQFF. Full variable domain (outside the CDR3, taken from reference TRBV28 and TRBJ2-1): DVKVTQSSRYLVKRTGEKVFLECVQDMDHENMFWYRQDPGLGLRLIYFSYDVKMKEKGDIPEGYSVSREKKERFSLILESASTNQTSMYLCASSPGGGNTFPNEQFFGPGTRLTVL.

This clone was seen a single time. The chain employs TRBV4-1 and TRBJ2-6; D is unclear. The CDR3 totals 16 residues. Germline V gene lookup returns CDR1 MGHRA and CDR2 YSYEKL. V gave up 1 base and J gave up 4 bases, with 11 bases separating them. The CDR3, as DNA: TGCGCCAGCAGCCAAGGGAGCGCGTACGGGGCCAACGTCCTGACTTTC. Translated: CASSQGSAYGANVLTF.

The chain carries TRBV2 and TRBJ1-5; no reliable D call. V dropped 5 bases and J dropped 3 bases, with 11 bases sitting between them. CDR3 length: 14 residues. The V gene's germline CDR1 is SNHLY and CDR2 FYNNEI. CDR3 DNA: TGTGCCAGCAGTCCGAGTTCTTACAATCAGCCCCAGCATTTT. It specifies CASSPSSYNQPQHF.

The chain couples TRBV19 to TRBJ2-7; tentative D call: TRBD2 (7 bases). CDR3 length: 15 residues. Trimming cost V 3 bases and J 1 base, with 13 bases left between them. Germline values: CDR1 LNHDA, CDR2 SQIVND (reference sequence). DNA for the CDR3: TGTGCCAGTAGTATCGGACTAGGGGGATCCTACGAGCAGTACTTC. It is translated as CASSIGLGGSYEQYF.

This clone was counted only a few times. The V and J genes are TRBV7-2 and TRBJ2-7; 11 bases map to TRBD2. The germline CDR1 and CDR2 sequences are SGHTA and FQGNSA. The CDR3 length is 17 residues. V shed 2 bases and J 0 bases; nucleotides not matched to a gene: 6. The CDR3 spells CASSLIFGTSGSYEQYF. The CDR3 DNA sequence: TGTGCCAGCAGCTTAATATTTGGGACTAGCGGCTCCTACGAGCAGTACTTC.